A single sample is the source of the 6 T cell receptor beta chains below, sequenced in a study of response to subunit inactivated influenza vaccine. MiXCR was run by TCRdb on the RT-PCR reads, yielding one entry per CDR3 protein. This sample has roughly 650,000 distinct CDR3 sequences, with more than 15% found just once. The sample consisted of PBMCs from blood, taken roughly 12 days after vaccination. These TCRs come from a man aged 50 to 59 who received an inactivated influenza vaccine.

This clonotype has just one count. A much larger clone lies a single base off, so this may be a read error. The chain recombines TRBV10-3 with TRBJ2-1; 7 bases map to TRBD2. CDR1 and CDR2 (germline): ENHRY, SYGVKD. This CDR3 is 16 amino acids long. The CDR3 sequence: CAISELASSPSDEQIF. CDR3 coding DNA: TGTGCCATCAGTGAACTAGCGTCCTCACCGAGTGATGAGCAGATCTTC.

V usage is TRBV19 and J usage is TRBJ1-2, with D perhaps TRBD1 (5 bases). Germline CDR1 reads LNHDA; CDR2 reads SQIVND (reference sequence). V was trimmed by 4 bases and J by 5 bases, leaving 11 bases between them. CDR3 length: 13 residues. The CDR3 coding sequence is TGTGCCAGTAGTAATGACAGATTGTATGGCTACACCTTC. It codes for CASSNDRLYGYTF.

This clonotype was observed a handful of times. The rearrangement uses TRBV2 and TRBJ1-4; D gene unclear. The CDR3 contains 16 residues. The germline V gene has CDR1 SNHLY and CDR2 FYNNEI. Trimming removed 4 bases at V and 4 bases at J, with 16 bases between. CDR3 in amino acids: CASSGGPPWDNEKLFF. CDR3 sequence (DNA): TGTGCCAGCAGTGGTGGCCCTCCGTGGGATAATGAAAAACTGTTTTTT.

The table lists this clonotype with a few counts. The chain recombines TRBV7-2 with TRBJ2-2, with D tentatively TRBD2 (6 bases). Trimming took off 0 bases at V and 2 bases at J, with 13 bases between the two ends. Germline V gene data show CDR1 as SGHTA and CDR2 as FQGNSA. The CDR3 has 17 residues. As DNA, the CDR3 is TGTGCCAGCAGCTTAGCGGAAGCCGGGGGAAACACCGGGGAGCTGTTTTTT. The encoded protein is CASSLAEAGGNTGELFF.

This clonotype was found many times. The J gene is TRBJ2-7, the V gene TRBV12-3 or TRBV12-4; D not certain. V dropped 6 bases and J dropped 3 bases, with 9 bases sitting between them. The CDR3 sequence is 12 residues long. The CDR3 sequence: CASRRTNYEQYF. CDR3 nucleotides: TGTGCCAGCAGACGTACAAACTACGAGCAGTACTTC.

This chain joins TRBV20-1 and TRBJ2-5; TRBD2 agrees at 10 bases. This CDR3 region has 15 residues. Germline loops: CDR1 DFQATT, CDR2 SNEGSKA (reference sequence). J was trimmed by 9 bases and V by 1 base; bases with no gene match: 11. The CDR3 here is CSARVGTSDSGAQYF. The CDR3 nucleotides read TGCAGTGCTAGAGTGGGGACTAGCGATTCGGGGGCCCAGTACTTC.